Each of the 17 T cell receptor beta chains below was sequenced from the same sample in a study of shared clonotypes between healthy human individuals. This table comes from immunoSEQ multiplex PCR, and its TCRdb copy is limited to in-frame clones, with some not included. The profile shows over 2 million clones, about nine tenths of them singletons. Sequenced material: naive CD4+ T cells from PBMCs. Subset noted: CD45RA+ positively selected. The receptor source for this set is a man aged 18 to 30 in good health. Some clones in this sample may be carry-over from other donors' samples.

This clone was seen just once. The chain uses TRBV5-1 and TRBJ2-2; D uncertain. The germline CDR1 and CDR2 sequences are SGHRS and YFSETQ. With 7 bases removed from V and 0 bases from J, the gap between germline ends came to 10 bases. The CDR3 length is 14 residues. CDR3 in amino acids: CASLAAANTGELFF. CDR3 sequence (DNA): TGCGCCAGCTTAGCTGCCGCGAACACCGGGGAGCTGTTTTTT.

This chain uses TRBV27 with TRBJ2-7; 9 bases are a match to TRBD1. Trimming cost V 6 bases and J 4 bases; bases outside gene matches: 7. Germline assignment: CDR1 MNHEY and CDR2 SMNVEV (reference sequence). This CDR3 has 14 residues. The CDR3 DNA is TGTGCCAGCAGGGACAGGGGCCGTCTGTACGAGCAGTACTTC. As protein: CASRDRGRLYEQYF.

The CDR3, as DNA: TGTGCCAGCGGACGTAGCGGGAACGCCTACAATGAGCAGTTCTTC. Encoded protein: CASGRSGNAYNEQFF. The V call is TRBV28, the J call TRBJ2-1; 8 nucleotides agree with TRBD2. This CDR3 has 15 residues. The J segment lost 2 bases and the V segment lost 8 bases, leaving 8 bases of the junction unmatched. Per germline, CDR1 MDHEN and CDR2 SYDVKM.

This chain uses TRBV28 with TRBJ2-7, with TRBD2 matching over 8 bases. Germline-derived CDR1 and CDR2 are MDHEN and SYDVKM. Trimming at V came to 6 bases and at J to 2 bases, leaving 6 bases not matched to a gene. This CDR3 has 14 amino acids. DNA of the CDR3: TGTGCCAGCAGCCTGCGGGAGGAAACCTACGAGCAGTACTTC. This sequence encodes CASSLREETYEQYF.

The chain recombines TRBV7-2 with TRBJ2-5, with 7 bases matching TRBD1. V lost 2 bases to trimming and J lost 2 bases; unmatched junction nucleotides: 11. CDR1 is SGHTA and CDR2 is FQGNSA in the germline V gene. This CDR3 has 17 amino acids. The CDR3 is CASSLTPGQTVQETQYF. The CDR3 DNA reads TGTGCCAGCAGCTTAACCCCGGGACAGACGGTTCAAGAGACCCAGTACTTC.

The CDR3 loop is CASSLYRGGETEAFF. The CDR3 bases are TGTGCCAGCAGTCTATACAGGGGTGGAGAAACTGAAGCTTTCTTT. The rearrangement uses TRBV2 and TRBJ1-1, with 7 bases aligning to TRBD1. J lost 5 bases, V lost 5 bases, and 11 bases had no gene match. Germline loops: CDR1 SNHLY, CDR2 FYNNEI. This CDR3 has 15 residues.

The gene calls are TRBV27 and TRBJ2-5; 8 nucleotides align to TRBD2. Germline trimming cut 4 bases from V and 1 base from J; bases unmatched to any gene: 5. The CDR3 sequence is 15 residues long. Germline CDR1 MNHEY, CDR2 SMNVEV (reference sequence). For the CDR3, the DNA is TGTGCCAGCAGTTCGTCGACTAGCGTCCAAGAGACCCAGTACTTC. Its protein product is CASSSSTSVQETQYF.

J is TRBJ2-7 and V is TRBV28; 8 nucleotides line up with TRBD2. This CDR3 spans 15 amino acids. J lost 2 bases, V lost 5 bases, and 8 bases had no gene match. Germline loops: CDR1 MDHEN, CDR2 SYDVKM. The CDR3 is CASSGGPGLAYEQYF. The DNA of the CDR3 is TGTGCCAGCAGTGGGGGACCGGGACTAGCCTACGAGCAGTACTTC.

This clone was counted a few times. The gene calls are TRBV28 and TRBJ1-1; D is uncertain. With 3 bases removed from V and 4 bases from J, the gap between germline ends came to 12 bases. The CDR3 extends over 14 amino acids. Per the germline V gene, CDR1 is MDHEN and CDR2 is SYDVKM. The CDR3 sequence: CASSFSGLITEAFF. In nucleotides, the CDR3 is TGTGCCAGCAGTTTTTCGGGTTTGATCACTGAAGCTTTCTTT.

A single count supports this clone. The V and J genes are TRBV6-6 and TRBJ1-3, with D unresolved. CDR3 length: 15 residues. Germline V gene data show CDR1 as MNHNY and CDR2 as SVGAGI (reference sequence). With 7 bases removed from V and 0 bases from J, the gap between germline ends came to 13 bases. The CDR3 reads CASTRDASSGNTIYF. DNA for the CDR3: TGTGCCAGCACCAGAGACGCCTCCTCTGGAAACACCATATATTTT.

V usage is TRBV5-1 and J usage is TRBJ2-1; 7 nucleotides match TRBD2. Germline V gene sequence: CDR1 SGHRS, CDR2 YFSETQ. V was clipped by 2 bases and J by 0 bases; unmatched bases: 11. There are 18 residues in the CDR3. The CDR3 coding sequence is TGCGCCAGCAGCTTCCCTACTAGCGAGCAGAGCTCCTACAATGAGCAGTTCTTC. This sequence encodes CASSFPTSEQSSYNEQFF.

V is TRBV30 and J is TRBJ2-7, with D perhaps TRBD1 (6 bases). The V end lost 0 bases, the J end lost 5 bases, and 14 bases lay between the germline ends. CDR3 length: 14 residues. CDR1 GTSNPN and CDR2 SVGIG come from the germline V gene (reference sequence). The CDR3 DNA reads TGTGCCTGGAGTGTACAGGGCCTGACCGACGAGCAGTACTTC. Amino acid sequence: CAWSVQGLTDEQYF. Together with reference TRBV30 and TRBJ2-7, the CDR3 gives the full variable domain: SQTIHQWPATLVQPVGSPLSLECTVEGTSNPNLYWYRQAAGRGLQLLFYSVGIGQISSEVPQNLSASRPQDRQFILSSKKLLLSDSGFYLCAWSVQGLTDEQYFGPGTRLTVT.

This clone was picked up one time. Written as DNA, the CDR3 is TGTGCCAGTCAGGTTAGCGCCAAAAACATTCAGTACTTC. Translating gives CASQVSAKNIQYF. The V call is TRBV6-1, the J call TRBJ2-4; no clear D. CDR1 and CDR2 from the germline V gene are MNHNS and SASEGT. The CDR3 contains 13 residues. Trimming shortened V by 9 bases and J by 1 base, and 10 bases separated the two germline ends.

The rearrangement links TRBV28 to TRBJ1-2; D possibly corresponds to TRBD1 (6 bases). Germline lookup yields CDR1 MDHEN and CDR2 SYDVKM. CDR3 length: 11 amino acids. Trimming pared 7 bases from V and 7 bases from J, leaving 10 bases between. The CDR3 spells CASMGGLGYTF. CDR3 nucleotides: TGTGCCAGCATGGGGGGCCTTGGCTACACCTTC.

The chain couples TRBV28 to TRBJ1-2, with 11 bases that match TRBD1. The CDR3 sequence is 12 residues long. Trimming took 7 bases from V and 10 from J; bases not matched to a gene: 5. The germline gives CDR1 MDHEN, CDR2 SYDVKM. The DNA of the CDR3 is TGTGCCAGCATTAGGGACAGGGGGGTCTACACCTTC. Translation gives CASIRDRGVYTF.

This chain uses TRBV7-3 with TRBJ2-1; D remains ambiguous. The V and J ends lost 7 bases and 10 bases respectively, with 8 bases between them. The germline V gene has CDR1 SGHTA and CDR2 FQGTGA. CDR3 length equals 10 residues. CDR3 residues: CASIYTEQFF. CDR3 in DNA: TGTGCCAGCATCTATACCGAGCAGTTCTTC.

This clone occurred a few times. The V gene is TRBV2, the J gene TRBJ2-7, with D perhaps TRBD1 or TRBD2 (5 bases each). Germline values: CDR1 SNHLY, CDR2 FYNNEI. This CDR3 comprises 12 residues. V lost 8 bases and J lost 7, with 15 bases in between. The DNA for the CDR3 is TGTGCCAGCCGGGACGTGGGTAGGGAGCAGTACTTC. Encoded protein: CASRDVGREQYF.